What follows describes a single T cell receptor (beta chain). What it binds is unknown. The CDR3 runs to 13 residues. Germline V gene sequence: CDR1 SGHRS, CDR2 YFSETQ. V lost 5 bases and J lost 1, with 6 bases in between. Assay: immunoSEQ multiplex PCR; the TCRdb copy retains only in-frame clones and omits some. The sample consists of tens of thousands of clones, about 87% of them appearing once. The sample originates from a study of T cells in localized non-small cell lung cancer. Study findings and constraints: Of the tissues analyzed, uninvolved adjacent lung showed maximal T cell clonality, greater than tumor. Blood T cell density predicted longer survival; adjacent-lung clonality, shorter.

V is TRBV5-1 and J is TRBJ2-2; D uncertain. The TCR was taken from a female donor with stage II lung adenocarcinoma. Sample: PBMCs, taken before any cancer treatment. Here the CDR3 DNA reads TGCGCCAGCAGGGAACGGAACACCGGGGAGCTGTTTTTT. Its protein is CASRERNTGELFF.